The entry below gives a single T cell receptor (beta chain) sequence along with its context. Its antigen is not known. This specimen belongs to a study of radiotherapy plus CTLA-4 blockade in lung cancer. Study overall: For around 18% of patients, objective responses occurred, and about 34% had disease control.

Study outcomes and limitations: Among blood TCR repertoires after radiotherapy plus ipilimumab, tumor-derived clones expanded. Early blood T cell clone dynamics reportedly forecast response best, with interferon-beta.

Trimming took off 0 bases at V and 6 bases at J, with 13 bases between the two ends. The germline gives CDR1 SGHNT, CDR2 YYREEE (reference sequence). The CDR3 is 15 amino acids. Libraries were prepared by immunoSEQ multiplex PCR; TCRdb keeps only in-frame clonotypes and omits some of them. The sample records more than 95,000 clones, more than 65% being singletons. The sequenced sample was peripheral blood, obtained from a patient treated with radiotherapy plus ipilimumab. The rearrangement links TRBV5-4 to TRBJ2-1; D is perhaps TRBD2 (6 bases). The TCR comes from a human donor with non-small cell lung cancer who had a partial response to radiotherapy plus ipilimumab. DNA of the CDR3: TGTGCCAGCAGCTTGGGCGGGGCCCGGCTCAATGAGCAGTTCTTC. Its protein is CASSLGGARLNEQFF. Full variable domain (outside the CDR3, taken from reference TRBV5-4 and TRBJ2-1): ETGVTQSPTHLIKTRGQQVTLRCSSQSGHNTVSWYQQALGQGPQFIFQYYREEENGRGNFPPRFSGLQFPNYSSELNVNALELDDSALYLCASSLGGARLNEQFFGPGTRLTVL.